A selection of T cell receptor beta chains follows, all from one sample in a study of blood T cell repertoires in COVID-19. TCRdb's table, derived via immunoSEQ multiplex PCR, lists solely in-frame clones and lacks some. Of about 80,000 clones in the sample, 70% to 90% were seen once. Sequencing was carried out using peripheral blood. These receptor sequences come from a man aged 25-40 years with acute or convalescent COVID-19. CDR3s include the opening cysteine and the closing phenylalanine or tryptophan. D genes are given only for firm matches. Not every row has a clone size; where given, it reads once, few, many or a size class.

v_call	j_call	clone_size	d_call	cdr3_aa
TRBV6-6	TRBJ2-7	-	TRBD2	CASSYTAREGSEQYF
TRBV28	TRBJ1-5	-	TRBD1	CASSRDRINQPQHF
TRBV29-1	TRBJ2-3	-	-	CSATRGDTQYF
TRBV28	TRBJ1-2	-	-	CASSRDNRSGYTF
TRBV2	TRBJ2-1	-	-	CASGSGYNEQFF
TRBV28	TRBJ2-3	-	TRBD1	CASRPETGRGDTQYF
TRBV11-2	TRBJ2-3	medium-sized	-	CASSLVSGSGTDTQYF
TRBV4-2	TRBJ2-1	-	-	CASSQEENSLLDEQFF
TRBV10-3	TRBJ2-3	-	TRBD2	CATSGTSALDTQYF
TRBV28	TRBJ1-5	-	TRBD1	CASRGQVTQPQHF
TRBV24-1	TRBJ2-3	medium-sized	TRBD2	CATGSQSSGRARGAQYF
TRBV13	TRBJ2-7	-	TRBD2	CASSQGLAGAQYF
TRBV13	TRBJ2-2	once	-	CASSVQGFSGELFF
TRBV7-2	TRBJ1-5	-	-	CASRLSGDSNQPQHF
TRBV29-1	TRBJ2-7	-	-	CSVERTGDYEQYF
TRBV7-6	TRBJ1-2	-	TRBD1	CASSLGTGGYGYTF
TRBV10-1	TRBJ2-3	once	-	CASRSSDTQYF
TRBV15	TRBJ2-1	-	-	CATSRSNNEQFF
TRBV6-6	TRBJ1-3	-	TRBD1	CASSSDRGSGNTIYF
TRBV20-1	TRBJ2-1	-	-	CSGIVYNEQFF
TRBV5-6	TRBJ2-5	-	TRBD1	CASSSGTGIWAQYF